This is a list of T cell receptor beta chains from one sample in a study of cytomegalovirus exposure and HLA in healthy donors. Generated by immunoSEQ multiplex PCR, the TCRdb table keeps only in-frame clones and is missing some. Among fewer than 200,000 clones listed, about three quarters were seen once. The sample comprised PBMCs. The receptor set was obtained from a middle-aged woman in good health and CMV-seropositive. Both conserved end residues are part of each CDR3. D genes are given only for firm matches. Some rows mark clone size as missing; the rest say once, few, many or name a class of expanded clone.

abundance: NA
j_gene: TRBJ1-1
d_gene: TRBD1
v_gene: TRBV18
CDR3aa: CASFPWDSNTEAFF
CDR3nt: TGTGCCAGCTTCCCTTGGGACAGTAACACTGAAGCTTTCTTT

abundance: NA
j_gene: TRBJ2-3
d_gene: NA
v_gene: TRBV7-9
CDR3aa: CASSLLAGTDTQYF
CDR3nt: TGTGCCAGCAGCTTACTAGCTGGGACAGATACGCAGTATTTT

abundance: NA
j_gene: TRBJ1-1
d_gene: TRBD1
v_gene: TRBV6-6
CDR3aa: CASSPGQANTEAFF
CDR3nt: TGTGCCAGCAGCCCCGGACAGGCGAACACTGAAGCTTTCTTT

abundance: NA
j_gene: TRBJ2-3
d_gene: TRBD1
v_gene: TRBV6-1
CDR3aa: CASILTGGGTDTQYF
CDR3nt: TGTGCCAGCATCCTGACAGGGGGCGGCACAGATACGCAGTATTTT

abundance: NA
j_gene: TRBJ2-1
d_gene: TRBD2
v_gene: TRBV5-4
CDR3aa: CASSLAVGTTYNEQFF
CDR3nt: TGTGCCAGCAGCTTGGCCGTAGGGACTACCTACAATGAGCAGTTCTTC

abundance: few
j_gene: TRBJ1-4
d_gene: NA
v_gene: TRBV7-9
CDR3aa: CAIQRGSPEKLFF
CDR3nt: TGTGCCATCCAGCGGGGGTCGCCTGAAAAACTGTTTTTT

abundance: NA
j_gene: TRBJ2-5
d_gene: TRBD1
v_gene: TRBV6-1
CDR3aa: CASRETGGQETQYF
CDR3nt: TGTGCCAGCAGGGAGACAGGGGGCCAAGAGACCCAGTACTTC

abundance: few
j_gene: TRBJ1-4
d_gene: NA
v_gene: TRBV9
CDR3aa: CASSVDPGVEKLFF
CDR3nt: TGTGCCAGCAGCGTAGACCCAGGGGTCGAAAAACTGTTTTTT

abundance: NA
j_gene: TRBJ2-7
d_gene: TRBD1
v_gene: TRBV19
CDR3aa: CASGSKTGGNHEQYF
CDR3nt: TGTGCCAGTGGGAGTAAGACAGGGGGAAACCACGAGCAGTACTTC

abundance: NA
j_gene: TRBJ1-1
d_gene: TRBD1
v_gene: TRBV10-3
CDR3aa: CAISTQGSTEAFF
CDR3nt: TGTGCCATCAGTACACAGGGGAGTACTGAAGCTTTCTTT

abundance: NA
j_gene: TRBJ2-7
d_gene: NA
v_gene: TRBV11-2
CDR3aa: CASSLDRGDEQYF
CDR3nt: TGTGCCAGCAGCTTAGATCGCGGTGACGAGCAGTACTTC

abundance: NA
j_gene: TRBJ2-7
d_gene: NA
v_gene: TRBV30
CDR3aa: CAWSAGQYEQYF
CDR3nt: TGTGCCTGGAGTGCGGGACAATACGAGCAGTACTTC

abundance: NA
j_gene: TRBJ1-1
d_gene: TRBD1
v_gene: TRBV4-2
CDR3aa: CASSQGPGGSMNTEAFF
CDR3nt: TGTGCCAGCAGCCAAGGCCCAGGGGGTAGCATGAACACTGAAGCTTTCTTT

abundance: once
j_gene: TRBJ1-2
d_gene: TRBD1
v_gene: TRBV27
CDR3aa: CASSNRGDGYTF
CDR3nt: TGTGCCAGCAGTAACAGGGGAGATGGCTACACCTTC

abundance: NA
j_gene: TRBJ2-5
d_gene: TRBD2
v_gene: TRBV18
CDR3aa: CASSPLTSGGNYQETQYF
CDR3nt: TGTGCCAGCTCACCCTTGACTAGCGGGGGGAACTACCAAGAGACCCAGTACTTC

abundance: NA
j_gene: TRBJ1-4
d_gene: NA
v_gene: TRBV19
CDR3aa: CASSWDNLNEKLFF
CDR3nt: TGTGCCAGTAGCTGGGACAACTTGAACGAAAAACTGTTTTTT

abundance: NA
j_gene: TRBJ2-1
d_gene: TRBD1
v_gene: TRBV2
CDR3aa: CASSATGGWNEQFF
CDR3nt: TGTGCCAGCAGTGCCACAGGGGGGTGGAATGAGCAGTTCTTC

abundance: NA
j_gene: TRBJ1-2
d_gene: NA
v_gene: TRBV10-2
CDR3aa: CASSEYPSGGYTF
CDR3nt: TGCGCCAGCAGTGAGTACCCATCGGGGGGCTACACCTTC

abundance: NA
j_gene: TRBJ2-7
d_gene: NA
v_gene: TRBV7-2
CDR3aa: CASSSYYEQYF
CDR3nt: TGTGCCAGCAGCTCCTACTACGAGCAGTACTTC

abundance: NA
j_gene: TRBJ2-3
d_gene: NA
v_gene: TRBV10-2
CDR3aa: CASSDELGPDTQYF
CDR3nt: TGCGCCAGCAGTGACGAACTAGGACCAGATACGCAGTATTTT

abundance: NA
j_gene: TRBJ1-1
d_gene: NA
v_gene: TRBV5-3
CDR3aa: CARSWGRGRGTEAFF
CDR3nt: TGTGCCAGAAGCTGGGGCAGGGGTCGAGGGACTGAAGCTTTCTTT

abundance: NA
j_gene: TRBJ1-3
d_gene: NA
v_gene: TRBV28
CDR3aa: CASTVYRSGNTIYF
CDR3nt: TGTGCCAGCACCGTTTACCGGTCCGGAAACACCATATATTTT

abundance: NA
j_gene: TRBJ2-6
d_gene: NA
v_gene: TRBV5-4
CDR3aa: CASSLDSSGANVLTF
CDR3nt: TGTGCCAGCAGTTTAGACAGCTCTGGGGCCAACGTCCTGACTTTC

abundance: NA
j_gene: TRBJ2-7
d_gene: NA
v_gene: TRBV7-6
CDR3aa: CASSLMPSWSSYEQYF
CDR3nt: TGTGCCAGCAGCTTAATGCCCAGTTGGAGCTCCTACGAGCAGTACTTC

abundance: NA
j_gene: TRBJ1-4
d_gene: NA
v_gene: TRBV5-1
CDR3aa: CASSGRIQDSTNEKLFF
CDR3nt: TGCGCCAGCAGCGGTCGTATACAGGATTCAACTAATGAAAAACTGTTTTTT

abundance: NA
j_gene: TRBJ2-7
d_gene: TRBD1
v_gene: TRBV6-1
CDR3aa: CASGSGTGGEQYF
CDR3nt: TGTGCCAGCGGATCCGGGACAGGGGGCGAGCAGTACTTC

abundance: once
j_gene: TRBJ2-3
d_gene: NA
v_gene: TRBV5-1
CDR3aa: CASNSGGASTDTQYF
CDR3nt: TGCGCCAGCAATTCTGGCGGTGCTAGCACAGATACGCAGTATTTT